Sequencing of this TCR beta chain was carried out in a study of T cell changes during pregnancy in multiple sclerosis. TCRdb's copy holds only in-frame clones and misses some; the assay was immunoSEQ multiplex PCR. The sample includes more than 20,000 clones, approximately 80% of them seen just once. This clone was observed a single time. CDR3 length: 16 residues. Per the germline V gene, CDR1 is SGHAT and CDR2 is FQNNGV. The ends lost 1 base at V and 3 bases at J; junction bases unmatched: 5. The receptor's source is a female donor in good health, enrolled as a control in a pregnancy study. The chain is built from TRBV11-2 and TRBJ2-1, with 8 bases that match TRBD2. Source: CD8+ T cells from peripheral blood mononuclear cells, taken in the first trimester of pregnancy. CDR3 DNA sequence: TGTGCCAGCAGCTTAGGCTTTAGCGGGAACTACAATGAGCAGTTCTTC. Protein sequence: CASSLGFSGNYNEQFF.